The present T cell receptor beta chain was sequenced within a study of post-analysis software for immune sequencing data. The overall study: Recorded subtypes: relapsing-remitting, secondary progressive, progressive-relapsing; some patients unannotated. Study-wide findings and caveats: By F measure, samples from a shared preparation batch strongly co-clustered. Multiple sclerosis patients had significantly lower normalized Chao1 diversity than controls. Elevated frequency relative to controls characterized four or five TRBV segments in patients, TRBV5-6, TRBV5-1 and TRBV20-1 among them.

Trimming removed 3 bases from V and 3 bases from J, with 11 bases in between. Germline V gives CDR1 SGHRS, CDR2 YFSETQ. The CDR3 length is 14 residues. With regard to this clonotype: The antigen is unknown.

The authors incorporated unique molecular identifiers into the TCR beta cDNA libraries. T cells numbering roughly 0.85 to 11 million gave rise to a few hundred thousand cDNA molecules. TCRdb reprocessed the PCR reads with MiXCR, giving one entry per CDR3 protein. The sample holds roughly 800,000 distinct CDR3 sequences, around 45% seen once. The sample consisted of blood. This chain links TRBV5-1 with TRBJ2-3; TRBD2 might be the D (6 bases). The clonotype comes from a girl between 10 and 17 years old with multiple sclerosis. CDR3 DNA sequence: TGCGCCAGCAGCTGGGCGGGAATGACAGATACGCAGTATTTT. This translates into CASSWAGMTDTQYF. The full variable domain, completed using reference TRBV5-1 and TRBJ2-3, is KAGVTQTPRYLIKTRGQQVTLSCSPISGHRSVSWYQQTPGQGLQFLFEYFSETQRNKGNFPGRFSGRQFSNSRSEMNVSTLELGDSALYLCASSWAGMTDTQYFGPGTRLTVL.